This T cell receptor (beta chain) was recovered during a study of shared clonotypes between healthy human individuals. The germline V gene encodes CDR1 SGHTA and CDR2 FQGNSA. V lost 5 bases, J lost 0 bases, and 15 bases lay in between. This CDR3 is 16 amino acids long. Some clones are missing from TCRdb's copy, which holds only in-frame ones; the method was immunoSEQ multiplex PCR. The sample lists approximately 980,000 clones, 76% occurring once. The study drew all its donors from Caucasian adults living in Nashville, Tennessee. The clonotype originates from a young man in good health. The sequencing input was memory CD4+ T cells sorted from blood. The subset is: CD45RA-negative fraction. This chain joins TRBV7-2 and TRBJ2-3; tentatively, D is TRBD2 (6 bases). The CDR3 loop reads CASSPRGSTSTDTQYF. The CDR3 DNA is TGTGCCAGCAGCCCTCGGGGGTCTACTAGCACAGATACGCAGTATTTT.